The 28 T cell receptor beta chains reported below all come from one sample, sequenced in a study of regulatory T cells in long-lasting Graves disease. The authors built TCR beta libraries using iRepertoire HTBI primers and Arm-PCR of CDR3 regions. One entry per CDR3 protein results from TCRdb running MiXCR on the multiplex PCR reads. The repertoire holds approximately 490,000 distinct CDR3 sequences, with around 15% as singletons. Time point: newly diagnosed GD, antithyroid drugs for less than 3 months. Following extraction of RNA from PBMCs, that RNA was used to make the TCR library. The data were also submitted as part of a second study, on T cells in Graves' hyperthyroidism and ophthalmopathy.

This sample comprised peripheral blood mononuclear cells (PBMCs), obtained at new diagnosis, from a patient treated with antithyroid drugs. Receptors were obtained from a middle-aged man with Graves disease.

CDR3 residues: CASRTLAGSYEQYF. The CDR3 DNA reads as TGTGCCAGCAGGACTCTGGCAGGGTCTTACGAGCAGTACTTC. The rearrangement links TRBV6-1 to TRBJ2-7; a weak D match, TRBD1 (5 bases). Deletions cut 6 bases from V and 4 bases from J, with 16 bases between. CDR1 is MNHNS and CDR2 is SASEGT in the germline V gene. This CDR3 comprises 14 residues.

This clonotype was observed at least ten times. For the CDR3, the DNA is TGCAGTGCTCCCCCAAGAAGAAACACAGATACGCAGTATTTT. Its protein is CSAPPRRNTDTQYF. V gene TRBV20-1 combines with J gene TRBJ2-3; no firm D call. Germline-derived CDR1 and CDR2 are DFQATT and SNEGSKA (reference sequence). The CDR3 extends over 14 amino acids. The germline V and J ends were trimmed by 5 bases and 2 bases, with 14 bases remaining between them.

This clonotype has a handful of counts. For the CDR3, the DNA is TGTGCCATCAGTGCGGGCAGGGGCTACGAGCAGTACTTC. Amino acid sequence: CAISAGRGYEQYF. The rearrangement joins TRBV10-3 to TRBJ2-7, with a weak D call TRBD1 (6 bases). The ends were cut back, 4 bases at V and 3 bases at J, with 10 bases in the middle. The CDR3 is 13 amino acids. CDR1 is ENHRY, CDR2 SYGVKD, per germline.

This clonotype was recorded many times. The rearrangement links TRBV5-8 to TRBJ2-7; weak D call: TRBD1 (7 bases). The germline gives CDR1 SGHTS, CDR2 YDEGEE. The CDR3 is 14 residues long. Trimming shortened V by 4 bases and J by 3 bases, and 14 bases separated the two germline ends. This CDR3 reads CASSRGTDGYEQYF. In DNA form, the CDR3 reads TGTGCCAGCAGCCGCGGGACAGACGGCTACGAGCAGTACTTC.

This clonotype was seen more than once but under ten times. A much bigger clone sits one base away, suggesting this may be a read error. The rearrangement uses TRBV6-1 and TRBJ2-1; D is possibly TRBD2 (5 bases). V was trimmed by 0 bases and J by 0 bases, leaving 6 bases between them. The germline V gene has CDR1 MNHNS and CDR2 SASEGT. The CDR3 extends over 15 amino acids. CDR3: CASSEAGSSYNEQFF. The CDR3 DNA reads TGTGCCAGCAGTGAAGCAGGGAGCTCCTACAATGAGCAGTTCTTC.

This clonotype came up many times. This CDR3 is CASSLGRLGTDTQYF. The DNA of the CDR3 is TGTGCCAGCAGCCTAGGACGCCTCGGCACAGATACGCAGTATTTT. The chain links TRBV7-8 to TRBJ2-3; D ambiguous. The CDR3 spans 15 residues. Between the trimmed V and J ends, which lost 5 bases and 1 base, there was a span of 13 bases. The germline V gene has CDR1 SGHVS and CDR2 FQNEAQ. The full variable domain, in which reference TRBV7-8 and TRBJ2-3 provide the parts outside the CDR3, is GAGVSQSPRYKVAKRGQDVALRCDPISGHVSLFWYQQALGQGPEFLTYFQNEAQLDKSGLPSDRFFAERPEGSVSTLKIQRTQQEDSAVYLCASSLGRLGTDTQYFGPGTRLTVL.

In the case of this clonotype: The junction does not match germline at one end; this may be a read error. V is TRBV6-1 and J is TRBJ1-6; 7 bases are a match to TRBD1. The length of the CDR3 is 14 residues. Germline-derived CDR1 and CDR2 are MNHNS and SASEGT. The CDR3 DNA follows: TGTGCAACCGTCGCCGGGACAGCGGATTCACCCCTCTACTTT. Translation: CATVAGTADSPLYF.

This rearrangement joins TRBV30 to TRBJ1-1; 10 positions agree with TRBD1. Germline-derived CDR1 and CDR2 are GTSNPN and SVGIG (reference sequence). The trim removed 2 bases at V and 10 bases at J, leaving 4 bases unmatched. The CDR3 has 12 amino acids. Here the CDR3 reads CAWSRGTGAAFF. The CDR3 bases are TGTGCCTGGAGTAGAGGGACAGGGGCAGCTTTCTTT.

This clonotype was seen at least ten times. The gene calls are TRBV3-1 and TRBJ2-2, with TRBD2 matching 13 bases. This CDR3 is 17 amino acids long. V lost 1 base and J lost 6; bases outside the gene matches: 5. Germline loops: CDR1 LGHDT, CDR2 YNNKEL (reference sequence). The CDR3 sequence: CASSQVLTSGRAGELFF. Written as DNA, the CDR3 is TGTGCCAGCAGCCAAGTCCTAACTAGCGGGAGGGCCGGGGAGCTGTTTTTT.

This chain connects TRBV11-2 to TRBJ2-7, with 7 bases matching TRBD1. With V trimmed by 6 bases and J by 8 bases, 4 bases remained unmatched. Germline V gene sequence: CDR1 SGHAT, CDR2 FQNNGV. This CDR3 has 11 amino acids. In DNA form, the CDR3 reads TGTGCCAGCAGAGACAGGGAACAGCAGTACTTC. Encoded protein: CASRDREQQYF.

This clonotype was counted ten times or more. The V call is TRBV28, the J call TRBJ2-6, with D tentatively TRBD1 (5 bases). CDR1 is MDHEN and CDR2 is SYDVKM in the germline V gene. The CDR3 consists of 16 residues. V shed 6 bases and J shed 0 bases, with 12 bases lying between them. This CDR3 is CASRTSTVSGANVLTF. The CDR3 nucleotides are TGTGCCAGCAGAACCTCGACAGTCTCTGGGGCCAACGTCCTGACTTTC.

V gene TRBV7-2 combines with J gene TRBJ1-1, with D tentatively TRBD1 (5 bases). The CDR3 runs to 15 residues. Trimming left V 5 bases short and J 3 bases short, with 16 bases between. CDR1 is SGHTA, CDR2 FQGNSA, per germline. The CDR3 nucleotides read TGTGCCAGCAGCACAAGGGTGGGGGGATACACTGAAGCTTTCTTT. Translated, it gives CASSTRVGGYTEAFF.

This clonotype was counted ten times or more. The V call is TRBV28, the J call TRBJ2-1; 7 bases map to TRBD2. V was clipped by 2 bases and J by 5 bases; unmatched bases: 3. The CDR3 extends over 14 amino acids. CDR1 and CDR2 (germline): MDHEN, SYDVKM. The CDR3 is CASSLLADNNEQFF. In DNA form, the CDR3 reads TGTGCCAGCAGTTTACTAGCGGACAACAATGAGCAGTTCTTC.

The chain is built from TRBV19 and TRBJ2-6; no clear D. The germline V gene encodes CDR1 LNHDA and CDR2 SQIVND (reference sequence). The V and J ends lost 0 bases and 0 bases respectively, with 6 bases between them. This CDR3 has 16 amino acids. CDR3 in DNA: TGTGCCAGTAGTATAGATCCCAACTCTGGGGCCAACGTCCTGACTTTC. Translated, it gives CASSIDPNSGANVLTF.

In its sample, this clonotype was seen many times. The chain links TRBV10-2 to TRBJ1-1; no clear D gene. CDR3 size: 14 residues. Germline lookup yields CDR1 WSHSY and CDR2 SAAADI. V was clipped by 0 bases and J by 0 bases, with 5 bases between them. The CDR3 here is CASSESVVNTEAFF. DNA for the CDR3: TGCGCCAGCAGTGAGTCAGTAGTGAACACTGAAGCTTTCTTT.

This clonotype was seen many times. This sequence joins TRBV2 and TRBJ2-1, with TRBD2 as a possible D gene (5 bases). The length of the CDR3 is 12 residues. V dropped 6 bases and J dropped 8 bases, with 11 bases sitting between them. Germline values: CDR1 SNHLY, CDR2 FYNNEI. CDR3 coding DNA: TGTGCCAGCAGGCCGGGATGGGATGAGCAGTTCTTC. Residues: CASRPGWDEQFF.

This clonotype was seen many times. This sequence joins TRBV7-3 and TRBJ2-3; D call uncertain. The germline gives CDR1 SGHTA, CDR2 FQGTGA. V was pared by 2 bases and J by 4 bases, with 10 bases between. The CDR3 is 14 residues long. The CDR3 DNA sequence: TGTGCCAGCAGCTTAGGTTTTGTTTCAGATACGCAGTATTTT. It translates to CASSLGFVSDTQYF.

This clonotype was counted between two and nine times. This chain joins TRBV11-2 and TRBJ2-7; 7 nucleotides agree with TRBD1. From germline, CDR1 is SGHAT and CDR2 FQNNGV. This CDR3 is 14 amino acids long. J lost 2 bases, V lost 3 bases, and 4 bases had no gene match. CDR3 nucleotides: TGTGCCAGCAGCTTGGGACAGAGAACCTACGAGCAGTACTTC. Translated: CASSLGQRTYEQYF.

With respect to this clonotype: Its ends do not fully match the called genes, so a read error is possible. The V call is TRBV4-1, the J call TRBJ2-7; 9 bases align to TRBD1. The CDR3 is 16 residues long. Germline V gene sequence: CDR1 MGHRA, CDR2 YSYEKL. CDR3 loop: CASSQPGQGWVGEQYF. The CDR3 nucleotides are TGTGCCAGCAGCCAACCCGGACAGGGGTGGGTCGGCGAGCAGTACTTC.

The table lists this clonotype with a few counts. This chain links TRBV7-8 with TRBJ2-1; 10 nucleotides align to TRBD2. V dropped 5 bases and J dropped 8; count of bases not matched to a gene: 15. CDR3 size: 17 residues. Germline values: CDR1 SGHVS, CDR2 FQNEAQ. The CDR3 nucleotides read TGTGCCAGCAGCCCGCTTATTGGGCTAGCGGGAGATTATGAGCAGTTCTTC. Its protein product is CASSPLIGLAGDYEQFF.

The chain carries TRBV5-6 and TRBJ2-1; D unclear. CDR3 length: 18 residues. Trimming pared 0 bases from V and 5 bases from J, leaving 21 bases between. Germline CDR1 and CDR2: SGHDT and YYEEEE. The CDR3 region is CASSLELQVGRRDNEQFF. The DNA for the CDR3 is TGTGCCAGCAGCTTGGAGCTTCAGGTAGGGCGACGAGACAATGAGCAGTTCTTC.

This clonotype was detected a few times. V and J are TRBV15 and TRBJ2-3; 10 nucleotides match TRBD2. The V segment lost 2 bases and the J segment 10 bases; nucleotides outside the gene matches: 9. The CDR3 loop spans 15 amino acids. Germline assignment: CDR1 LNHNV and CDR2 YYDKDF (reference sequence). Here the CDR3 DNA reads TGTGCCACCAGCAGACCCGGCCTAGCGGGGGCACCGCAGTATTTT. It yields the protein CATSRPGLAGAPQYF.

This chain joins TRBV4-2 and TRBJ1-2; TRBD1 might be the D (5 bases). The CDR3 runs 15 residues. The V and J ends lost 4 bases and 2 bases respectively, with 14 bases between them. Germline loops: CDR1 LGHNA, CDR2 YNFKEQ. Here the CDR3 DNA reads TGTGCCAGCAGCCCAAGGACGGCAGGGAACTATGGCTACACCTTC. It is translated as CASSPRTAGNYGYTF.

A few counts support this clonotype. This chain links TRBV19 with TRBJ2-3; D possibly corresponds to TRBD2 (6 bases). Germline CDR1 and CDR2: LNHDA and SQIVND (reference sequence). The CDR3 has 11 residues. Trimming removed 10 bases at V and 9 bases at J, with 14 bases between. CDR3 nucleotides: TGTGCCACCGCGGCGGGACCAACGCAGTATTTT. Translation: CATAAGPTQYF. Full variable domain (outside the CDR3, taken from reference TRBV19 and TRBJ2-3): DGGITQSPKYLFRKEGQNVTLSCEQNLNHDAMYWYRQDPGQGLRLIYYSQIVNDFQKGDIAEGYSVSREKKESFPLTVTSAQKNPTAFYLCATAAGPTQYFGPGTRLTVL.

In this sample, this clonotype turned up a few times. V gene TRBV5-8 combines with J gene TRBJ1-1; TRBD1 might be the D (5 bases). V lost 8 bases, J lost 5 bases, and 13 bases lay in between. The germline gives CDR1 SGHTS, CDR2 YDEGEE. CDR3 length: 12 residues. CDR3 in amino acids: CASRLGVTEAFF. The CDR3 DNA reads TGTGCCAGTCGACTAGGGGTAACTGAAGCTTTCTTT.

This clonotype was counted ten times or more. The rearrangement joins TRBV9 to TRBJ2-6; D perhaps matches TRBD1 (6 bases). This CDR3 comprises 15 residues. Per the germline V gene, CDR1 is SGDLS and CDR2 is YYNGEE. Trimming took 2 bases from V and 4 from J, leaving 10 bases between them. CDR3: CASSVTGFGANVLTF. CDR3 in DNA: TGTGCCAGCAGCGTTACAGGGTTCGGGGCCAACGTCCTGACTTTC.

This clonotype was seen a few times. The rearrangement links TRBV7-9 to TRBJ2-2; TRBD2 is a possible D gene (5 bases). CDR1 is SEHNR and CDR2 is FQNEAQ in the germline V gene (reference sequence). Trimming took 5 bases from V and 2 from J, leaving 15 bases between them. This CDR3 is 16 amino acids long. The CDR3 here is CASSGYAGLNTGELFF. The CDR3 DNA reads TGTGCCAGCAGCGGATATGCTGGACTTAACACCGGGGAGCTGTTTTTT.

This clonotype has just a few counts. The chain is built from TRBV27 and TRBJ2-3; D remains unclear. The ends were cut back, 2 bases at V and 0 bases at J, with 9 bases in the middle. The germline V gene encodes CDR1 MNHEY and CDR2 SMNVEV (reference sequence). The CDR3 extends over 15 amino acids. This chain's CDR3 is CASSLGVRSTDTQYF. CDR3 nucleotide sequence: TGTGCCAGCAGTTTAGGTGTCAGGAGCACAGATACGCAGTATTTT.